This TCR beta chain was recovered during a study of blood T cell repertoires in COVID-19. Study-wide background: COVID-19 samples collected from the United States, Italy and Spain covered acute and convalescent phases. Sources were T cells, B-cell-depleted T cells, or PBMCs; the material itself was cDNA or gDNA.

The length of the CDR3 is 12 residues. V lost 1 base, J lost 12 bases, and 10 bases lay in between. CDR1 and CDR2 from the germline V gene are LNHDA and SQIVND (reference sequence). Recovered participants had two consecutive negative NP/OP PCR tests, healthcare professional clearance, or symptom resolution. Per the study methods: Estimation of nucleated cell counts was performed using reference gene primer amplification. Sequencing was performed with immunoSEQ multiplex PCR; in TCRdb, only in-frame clones are kept and a portion is missing. V and J calls and clone size are as listed in that table; D and trimming were resolved from the DNA. The sample comprises approximately 170,000 clones, 80% of which are singletons, and 4.5% to 7.5% rests with the top ten.

The clonotype originates from a man in his forties who had recovered from COVID-19. Source material: PBMCs or T cells enriched from blood (not recorded which). The chain has TRBV19 and TRBJ2-1, with D perhaps TRBD2 (6 bases). DNA for the CDR3: TGTGCCAGTAGTATAGGGGGAGGCGGGCAGTTCTTC. Translated: CASSIGGGGQFF.